This is a list of T cell receptor beta chains from one sample in a study of T cell responses to AZD1222 COVID-19 vaccine. Data came from immunoSEQ multiplex PCR; TCRdb stores just in-frame clones and leaves some out. The sample lists 110,000 to 150,000 clones; roughly nine tenths were seen once. The sample in question was peripheral blood, obtained on day 0 of AZD1222 vaccination. These receptors were obtained from an adult in good health. Each CDR3 is given with its conserved first and last residue. Fields, in order: J gene, clone size, D gene, V gene, CDR3 protein, CDR3 DNA. D genes are given only for firm matches. Rows may omit the clone size; those that give it use once, few, many or a size class.

>TRBJ2-1|NA|TRBD2|TRBV7-2
CASSLAEAGALDEQFF
TGTGCCAGCAGCTTAGCGGAAGCGGGAGCGTTGGATGAGCAGTTCTTC
>TRBJ2-3|NA|TRBD2|TRBV18
CASSQLSSGGSTDTQYF
TGTGCCAGCTCACAACTTTCTAGCGGGGGGAGCACAGATACGCAGTATTTT
>TRBJ2-1|few|NA|TRBV21-1
CASSKQEALAVYNEQFF
TGTGCCAGCAGCAAACAGGAAGCACTAGCGGTTTACAATGAGCAGTTCTTC
>TRBJ2-5|NA|NA|TRBV21-1
CASSKEPGGGAQETQYF
TGTGCCAGCAGCAAAGAGCCGGGCGGGGGGGCCCAAGAGACCCAGTACTTC
>TRBJ2-2|NA|NA|TRBV9
CASSVDGGNTGELFF
TGTGCCAGCAGCGTCGACGGGGGTAACACCGGGGAGCTGTTTTTT
>TRBJ2-6|NA|NA|TRBV5-4
CASRGHSGANVLTF
TGTGCCAGCAGGGGCCACTCTGGGGCCAACGTCCTGACTTTC
>TRBJ2-3|NA|TRBD2|TRBV5-6
CASSYPGLAGPTDTQYF
TGTGCCAGCAGTTATCCGGGACTAGCGGGGCCCACAGATACGCAGTATTTT
>TRBJ2-3|once|TRBD2|TRBV13
CASSLHPSGRGTDTQYF
TGTGCCAGCAGCCTCCATCCTAGCGGGAGAGGGACAGATACGCAGTATTTT
>TRBJ2-2|NA|NA|TRBV2
CASSELATGELFF
TGTGCCAGCAGTGAACTAGCGACCGGGGAGCTGTTTTTT
>TRBJ2-5|NA|TRBD1|TRBV10-3
CAIRAGTVGETQYF
TGTGCCATCAGGGCCGGGACAGTTGGAGAGACCCAGTACTTC
>TRBJ2-4|once|NA|TRBV4-1
CASSQDRRTTQNIQYF
TGCGCCAGCAGCCAAGACCGGAGGACAACGCAGAACATTCAGTACTTC
>TRBJ2-7|NA|NA|TRBV19
CASSILAGRGEQYF
TGTGCCAGTAGTATATTGGCGGGCCGGGGCGAGCAGTACTTC
>TRBJ1-1|NA|NA|TRBV6-5
CASGSTLNTEAFF
TGTGCCAGCGGATCCACCTTGAACACTGAAGCTTTCTTT
>TRBJ1-2|NA|NA|TRBV20-1
CSARGAYGYTF
TGCAGTGCTAGGGGCGCCTATGGCTACACCTTC
>TRBJ1-2|NA|NA|TRBV28
CASRQGGRSYTF
TGTGCCAGCAGACAGGGCGGGAGGAGCTACACCTTC
>TRBJ1-1|NA|TRBD1|TRBV7-9
CASSHDRVDTEAFF
TGTGCCAGCAGCCATGACAGGGTGGACACTGAAGCTTTCTTT
>TRBJ2-3|NA|TRBD2|TRBV20-1
CSASSREGITDTQYF
TGCAGTGCTAGTTCGCGGGAGGGCATTACAGATACGCAGTATTTT
>TRBJ2-3|NA|NA|TRBV11-3
CASSLGIPADTQYF
TGTGCCAGCAGCTTAGGCATTCCGGCAGATACGCAGTATTTT
>TRBJ2-2|NA|TRBD2|TRBV14
CASSQWRGTSGAGELFF
TGTGCCAGCAGCCAATGGAGAGGAACTAGCGGGGCCGGGGAGCTGTTTTTT
>TRBJ2-5|NA|NA|TRBV3-1/TRBV3-2
CASSQEAVKETQYF
TGTGCCAGCAGCCAAGAAGCGGTAAAAGAGACCCAGTACTTC
>TRBJ2-1|NA|NA|TRBV5-4
CASRGSWYNEQFF
TGTGCCAGCAGGGGGAGCTGGTACAATGAGCAGTTCTTC
>TRBJ2-4|NA|NA|TRBV4-3
CASSQTLTGFHGDIQYF
TGCGCCAGCAGCCAAACCCTTACAGGGTTCCATGGGGACATTCAGTACTTC
>TRBJ1-2|NA|NA|TRBV2
CASSEGRRDYGYTF
TGTGCCAGCAGTGAGGGAAGACGGGACTATGGCTACACCTTC
>TRBJ2-3|NA|TRBD2|TRBV7-9
CASSWTSGIGTDTQYF
TGTGCCAGCAGCTGGACTAGCGGGATAGGCACAGATACGCAGTATTTT
>TRBJ1-2|NA|NA|TRBV12-3/TRBV12-4
CASSIYRDSGYTF
TGTGCCAGCAGTATATACAGGGATTCTGGCTACACCTTC
>TRBJ1-5|NA|NA|TRBV6-2/TRBV6-3
CASSYLRKQGRSGGNQPQHF
TGTGCCAGCAGTTACTTGCGGAAGCAGGGAAGGTCAGGAGGCAATCAGCCCCAGCATTTT
>TRBJ2-1|NA|NA|TRBV15
CATTVRGRQSNEQFF
TGTGCCACCACAGTAAGGGGACGGCAGTCAAATGAGCAGTTCTTC
>TRBJ1-2|NA|NA|TRBV5-5
CASIQGDGYTF
TGTGCCAGCATTCAGGGCGATGGCTACACCTTC
>TRBJ1-2|NA|NA|TRBV3-1/TRBV3-2
CASSQDVAVNYGYTF
TGTGCCAGCAGCCAAGATGTGGCAGTGAACTATGGCTACACCTTC
>TRBJ1-2|NA|TRBD1|TRBV6-5
CASSSGQTYGYTF
TGTGCCAGCAGTTCGGGACAGACTTATGGCTACACCTTC
>TRBJ2-1|NA|NA|TRBV11-3
CASSLAGLNNEQFF
TGTGCCAGCAGCTTAGCAGGACTAAACAATGAGCAGTTCTTC
>TRBJ2-3|NA|NA|TRBV3-1/TRBV3-2
CASSQGLVTDTQYF
TGTGCCAGCAGCCAAGGCCTAGTAACGGATACGCAGTATTTT